The 19 T cell receptor beta chains presented below share a single source sample, sequenced in a study of graft-versus-host responses after intestinal transplantation. These receptors are not linked to any known antigen. The assay was immunoSEQ multiplex PCR, and TCRdb's table has in-frame clones only and misses some. The data hold about 110,000 clones, with 93% observed a single time. The sample in question was unstimulated CD8+ T cells sorted from spleen or lymph node cells, obtained before intestinal transplant. These receptor sequences come from a human donor who received an intestinal transplant.

V usage is TRBV29-1 and J usage is TRBJ1-2, with D maybe TRBD1 (6 bases). The CDR3 length is 15 residues. V lost 5 bases and J 1 base, leaving 17 bases between the germline ends. Germline V gives CDR1 SQVTM, CDR2 ANQGSEA. The CDR3 bases are TGCAGCGTTAACCCCGAACAGGGAGGTAACTATGGCTACACCTTC. Protein sequence: CSVNPEQGGNYGYTF.

The chain combines TRBV7-9 with TRBJ2-1; D is tentatively TRBD1 or TRBD2 (5 bases each). Germline V lookup: CDR1 SEHNR, CDR2 FQNEAQ (reference sequence). This CDR3 is built from 13 residues. V lost 5 bases and J lost 10, with 15 bases in between. CDR3 DNA sequence: TGTGCCAGCAGCCCCCCCGGGGCATGGGAGCAGTTCTTC. Translating it yields CASSPPGAWEQFF.

V gene TRBV27 combines with J gene TRBJ1-3; D ambiguous. The CDR3 has 13 residues. V gave up 6 bases and J gave up 4 bases, with 10 bases separating them. Germline CDR1 and CDR2: MNHEY and SMNVEV (reference sequence). The CDR3 DNA is TGTGCCAGCAGATTTAACATGGGAAACACCATATATTTT. Its translation: CASRFNMGNTIYF.

V usage is TRBV28 and J usage is TRBJ2-7; tentative D call: TRBD1 (6 bases). The V and J ends lost 4 bases and 4 bases respectively, with 14 bases between them. Germline CDR1 and CDR2: MDHEN and SYDVKM. CDR3 length: 14 residues. As DNA, the CDR3 is TGTGCCAGCAGTTCGCCGGGACATCCTTACGAGCAGTACTTC. It specifies CASSSPGHPYEQYF.

This clone occurred once. The gene calls are TRBV7-9 and TRBJ2-1; the match to TRBD2 covers 7 bases. V shed 5 bases, J shed 8 bases, and the junction held 15 bases outside the gene matches. This CDR3 spans 16 amino acids. CDR1 and CDR2 from the germline V gene are SEHNR and FQNEAQ (reference sequence). The CDR3 reads CASSPREGGEIDEQFF. The CDR3 nucleotides read TGTGCCAGCAGCCCCAGGGAGGGAGGGGAGATCGATGAGCAGTTCTTC.

The V gene is TRBV12-5, the J gene TRBJ2-5, with TRBD2 matching over 11 bases. The length of the CDR3 is 18 residues. Germline V gene sequence: CDR1 LGHNT, CDR2 FRNRAP. V was clipped by 1 base and J by 1 base; unmatched bases: 8. CDR3 coding DNA: TGTGCTAGTGGTTTGGGAGGGGGACTAGCGGACTCCCAAGAGACCCAGTACTTC. Translation: CASGLGGGLADSQETQYF.

The rearrangement links TRBV27 to TRBJ2-1, with D unresolved. The CDR3 is made up of 10 amino acids. Germline values: CDR1 MNHEY, CDR2 SMNVEV (reference sequence). V dropped 3 bases and J dropped 12 bases, with 6 bases sitting between them. The chain's CDR3 is CASSLTAQFF. The DNA of the CDR3 is TGTGCCAGCAGTTTGACGGCGCAGTTCTTC.

This chain uses TRBV28 with TRBJ2-1, with 7 bases aligning to TRBD1. The CDR3 length is 15 residues. Germline CDR1 reads MDHEN; CDR2 reads SYDVKM. V shed 6 bases, J shed 4 bases, and the junction held 9 bases outside the gene matches. CDR3 nucleotides: TGTGCCAGCAGATCCGACAGGGCGCCTTACAATGAGCAGTTCTTC. Residues: CASRSDRAPYNEQFF. The full variable domain, its missing parts supplied by reference TRBV28 and TRBJ2-1, is DVKVTQSSRYLVKRTGEKVFLECVQDMDHENMFWYRQDPGLGLRLIYFSYDVKMKEKGDIPEGYSVSREKKERFSLILESASTNQTSMYLCASRSDRAPYNEQFFGPGTRLTVL.

The V gene is TRBV28, the J gene TRBJ1-2; TRBD1 matches 8 bases. The trim removed 4 bases at V and 0 bases at J, leaving 4 bases unmatched. The V gene's germline CDR1 is MDHEN and CDR2 SYDVKM. The CDR3 is 15 amino acids. CDR3 nucleotide sequence: TGTGCCAGCAGTTCAAAGACAGGGGCTAACTATGGCTACACCTTC. It codes for CASSSKTGANYGYTF.

CDR3 in amino acids: CASTRRGAPYEQYF. The DNA of the CDR3 is TGCGCCAGCACCCGAAGGGGGGCCCCATACGAGCAGTACTTC. The genes are TRBV23-1 and TRBJ2-7; D possibly uses TRBD1 or TRBD2 (6 bases each). TRBV23-1 is given ORF status, its function remaining uncertain. V was trimmed by 7 bases and J by 4 bases, leaving 17 bases between them. The CDR3 has 14 amino acids.

V and J are TRBV9 and TRBJ2-3; D gene unclear. In germline, CDR1 is SGDLS, CDR2 YYNGEE. The CDR3 has 15 residues. Trimming removed 0 bases at V and 0 bases at J, with 8 bases between. The CDR3 nucleotides read TGTGCCAGCAGCGTAGACACTGGAAGCACAGATACGCAGTATTTT. It codes for CASSVDTGSTDTQYF.

The CDR3 coding sequence is TGTGCCAGCAAGGGGTCTAGCGGGAGCCCCAATGAGCAGTTCTTC. This codes for CASKGSSGSPNEQFF. This chain connects TRBV9 to TRBJ2-1; 10 nucleotides match TRBD2. The CDR3 is 15 amino acids. Germline V gives CDR1 SGDLS, CDR2 YYNGEE. The V segment lost 6 bases and the J segment 6 bases; nucleotides outside the gene matches: 9.

The V gene is TRBV10-3, the J gene TRBJ2-7, with D unresolved. The germline V and J ends were trimmed by 4 bases and 2 bases, with 3 bases remaining between them. The CDR3 sequence is 11 residues long. Germline V gives CDR1 ENHRY, CDR2 SYGVKD. CDR3 residues: CAISGAYEQYF. CDR3 sequence (DNA): TGTGCCATCAGTGGGGCCTACGAGCAGTACTTC.

This clone has only one observation. The genes are TRBV6-5 and TRBJ2-5, with D tentatively TRBD1 (6 bases). The DNA end lines up better with TRBJ2-7; the J call may be wrong. This CDR3 is built from 13 residues. In germline, CDR1 is MNHEY, CDR2 SVGAGI. This CDR3 is CASIAETGYEQYF. In DNA, the CDR3 is TGTGCCAGCATCGCCGAGACAGGCTACGAGCAGTACTTC.

The chain joins TRBV7-3 to TRBJ2-1; D call uncertain. The germline V gene encodes CDR1 SGHTA and CDR2 FQGTGA. The CDR3 is made up of 12 amino acids. Between the trimmed V and J ends, which lost 2 bases and 7 bases, there was a span of 6 bases. The CDR3 coding sequence is TGTGCCAGCAGCTTACGCCCTAATGAGCAGTTCTTC. Protein sequence: CASSLRPNEQFF. Together with reference TRBV7-3 and TRBJ2-1, the CDR3 gives the full variable domain: GAGVSQTPSNKVTEKGKYVELRCDPISGHTALYWYRQSLGQGPEFLIYFQGTGAADDSGLPNDRFFAVRPEGSVSTLKIQRTERGDSAVYLCASSLRPNEQFFGPGTRLTVL.

The V and J genes are TRBV7-9 and TRBJ2-5, with 8 bases identical to TRBD1. This CDR3 region has 13 residues. V gave up 5 bases and J gave up 5 bases; unmatched junction bases: 4. From germline, CDR1 is SEHNR and CDR2 FQNEAQ (reference sequence). CDR3 nucleotide sequence: TGTGCCAGCAGCGGGGACAGGAGGGAGACCCAGTACTTC. Its translation: CASSGDRRETQYF.

The chain has TRBV2 and TRBJ2-3, with 9 bases fitting TRBD2. CDR3 size: 16 residues. Germline CDR1 and CDR2: SNHLY and FYNNEI. V lost 1 base and J lost 2; bases outside the gene matches: 4. CDR3 protein: CASSEEAGGHTDTQYF. In DNA form, the CDR3 reads TGTGCCAGCAGTGAAGAGGCGGGAGGGCACACAGATACGCAGTATTTT.

The genes are TRBV4-1 and TRBJ2-3, with a possible D match to TRBD2 (5 bases). CDR3 length equals 12 residues. Germline lookup yields CDR1 MGHRA and CDR2 YSYEKL. Deletions cut 0 bases from V and 10 bases from J, with 8 bases between. The chain's CDR3 is CASSQDMRAQYF. As DNA, the CDR3 is TGCGCCAGCAGCCAAGATATGCGGGCGCAGTATTTT.

The chain is built from TRBV7-9 and TRBJ2-1; 10 positions match TRBD2. The length of the CDR3 is 15 residues. Trimming at V came to 2 bases and at J to 6 bases, leaving 4 bases not matched to a gene. Germline CDR1 reads SEHNR; CDR2 reads FQNEAQ (reference sequence). The CDR3: CASSLRSSGSNEQFF. The CDR3 coding sequence is TGTGCCAGCAGCTTAAGGTCTAGCGGGAGCAATGAGCAGTTCTTC.